The subject of this entry is one T cell receptor (beta chain). This record comes from a study of cytomegalovirus exposure and HLA in healthy donors. Study as a whole: Early release data held tens of millions of unique TCRs from HLA-typed donors.

Per the germline V gene, CDR1 is SGHDT and CDR2 is YYEEEE. V lost 5 bases and J lost 1; bases outside the gene matches: 17. The CDR3 has 18 amino acids. Both 60 Vbeta primers and 13 Jbeta primers went into the PCR. The protocol was immunoSEQ multiplex PCR, while the TCRdb copy is restricted to in-frame clones and leaves out a portion. The sample includes tens of thousands of clones, around 79% of them seen just once. The receptor comes from a woman between 35 and 50 years old in good health and CMV-seropositive. The chain couples TRBV5-6 to TRBJ2-5; 7 bases match TRBD2. Sequencing was carried out using PBMCs. The CDR3 DNA sequence: TGTGCCAGCAGTCCTAACCCCTGGGAGGGACTTTTCCAAGAGACCCAGTACTTC. This translates into CASSPNPWEGLFQETQYF.